The 5 T cell receptor beta chains reported below all come from one sample, sequenced in a study of early stage breast cancer tumors. Some clones are missing from TCRdb's copy, which holds only in-frame ones; the method was immunoSEQ multiplex PCR. The data hold nearly 70,000 clones, with around 80% observed a single time. The source material was blood. Source of these receptors: a person in their forties with breast cancer.

This clone was seen a handful of times. This chain uses TRBV27 with TRBJ1-5; D is perhaps TRBD1 (5 bases). V gave up 8 bases and J gave up 8 bases, with 13 bases separating them. Germline values: CDR1 MNHEY, CDR2 SMNVEV (reference sequence). This CDR3 has 12 residues. The CDR3 spells CASGGGTEPQHF. The CDR3 bases are TGTGCCAGCGGGGGAGGGACTGAGCCCCAGCATTTT.

The chain is built from TRBV19 and TRBJ1-5; perhaps TRBD1 as D (6 bases). The CDR3 totals 16 residues. Germline values: CDR1 LNHDA, CDR2 SQIVND (reference sequence). V lost 1 base to trimming and J lost 6 bases, with 16 bases between them. CDR3 sequence: CASSIGGWGAGQPQHF. DNA of the CDR3: TGTGCCAGTAGTATAGGAGGTTGGGGGGCTGGTCAGCCCCAGCATTTT.

The chain employs TRBV27 and TRBJ1-1, with D possibly matching TRBD1 (6 bases). The V end lost 5 bases, the J end lost 4 bases, and 11 bases lay between the germline ends. The CDR3 is 13 residues long. Germline V lookup: CDR1 MNHEY, CDR2 SMNVEV (reference sequence). The CDR3, as DNA: TGTGCCAGCAGTGGGGGCGGGTTCACTGAAGCTTTCTTT. Protein: CASSGGGFTEAFF.

In its sample, this clone was seen a few times. The J gene is TRBJ1-1, the V gene TRBV18, with D unclear. The CDR3 runs 14 residues. Trimming shortened V by 1 base and J by 1 base, and 7 bases separated the two germline ends. CDR1 and CDR2 from the germline V gene are KGHSH and LQKENI. Written as DNA, the CDR3 is TGTGCCAGCTCACCACTTGACTGGAACACTGAAGCTTTCTTT. Translating it yields CASSPLDWNTEAFF.

CDR3 DNA: TGTGCCAGCAGTGAGGTAGGGGGTTCCGGCACAGATACGCAGTATTTT. Encoded protein: CASSEVGGSGTDTQYF. The chain carries TRBV6-4 and TRBJ2-3; perhaps TRBD1 as D (6 bases). Trimming left V 3 bases short and J 1 base short, with 14 bases between. The CDR3 spans 16 residues. Germline loops: CDR1 MRHNA, CDR2 SNTAGT.